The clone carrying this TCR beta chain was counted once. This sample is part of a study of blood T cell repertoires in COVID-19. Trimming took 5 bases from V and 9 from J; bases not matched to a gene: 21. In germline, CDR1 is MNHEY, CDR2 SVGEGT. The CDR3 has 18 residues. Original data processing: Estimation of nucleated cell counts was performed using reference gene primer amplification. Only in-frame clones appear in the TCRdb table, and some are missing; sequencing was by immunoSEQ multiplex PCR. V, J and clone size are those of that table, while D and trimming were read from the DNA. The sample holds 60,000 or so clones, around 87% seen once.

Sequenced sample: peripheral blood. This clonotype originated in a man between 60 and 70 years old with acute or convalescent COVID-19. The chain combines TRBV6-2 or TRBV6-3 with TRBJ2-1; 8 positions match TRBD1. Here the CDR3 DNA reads TGTGCCAGCAGTACACGTCGGCGGTACAAGGACAGGGTGGGTGAGCAGTTCTTC. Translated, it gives CASSTRRRYKDRVGEQFF.